This T cell receptor beta chain stems from a study of vaccination and CD4 T cells after COVID-19. About the study: Investigators stimulated cells with overlapping spike peptides drawn from SARS-CoV-2, HCoV-NL63, HCoV-OC43 and HCoV-229E.

Oncomine TCR Beta short-read sequencing was applied to DNA from cultured CD4+ T cells. DNA came from CD4+ T cells after culture. TCRdb passed the PCR reads through MiXCR, listing each CDR3 protein once. The top ten clones hold roughly 3% of a sample with around 25,000 distinct CDR3 sequences, less than 40% of them seen once. As for this clonotype: What it recognizes is unknown.

This CDR3 comprises 14 residues. Germline CDR1 reads DFQATT; CDR2 reads SNEGSKA (reference sequence). V was shortened by 5 bases and J by 0 bases, with 14 bases between the two germline ends. Time point meaning: late sampling 161 to 241 days after vaccination in a few convalescent patients. The treatment: roughly 10-day PBMC culture with coronavirus spike peptide pools or control peptides (ViraFEST assay). Source: CD4+ T cells from blood, cultured in vitro, taken about 7 months after SARS-CoV-2 vaccination. This chain links TRBV20-1 with TRBJ2-7; D gene uncertain. The clonotype was recovered from a human donor who had recovered from COVID-19. This CDR3 reads CSAEWAGNSYEQYF. CDR3 in DNA: TGCAGTGCTGAGTGGGCAGGTAACTCCTACGAGCAGTACTTC.